This T cell receptor (beta chain) was observed in a study of vaccination and CD4 T cells after COVID-19. Concerning this clonotype: The antigen remains unidentified.

Sample treatment: roughly 11-day PBMC culture with coronavirus spike peptide pools or control peptides (ViraFEST assay). With the Oncomine TCR Beta short-read assay, DNA from cultured CD4+ T cells was sequenced. TCRdb redid the calling of the PCR reads with MiXCR, one entry per CDR3 protein. This table holds about 18,000 distinct CDR3 sequences, approximately 78% found once. Germline V lookup: CDR1 DFQATT, CDR2 SNEGSKA (reference sequence). Trimming cost V 5 bases and J 8 bases, with 15 bases left between them. The CDR3 covers 12 residues. The sequencing used CD4+ T cells from blood, cultured in vitro, collected after SARS-CoV-2 vaccination. This sequence was found in a human donor who received a COVID-19 vaccine. The V call is TRBV20-1, the J call TRBJ1-2, with unresolved D. The CDR3 sequence is CSAVGTGGGYTF. The CDR3 DNA follows: TGCAGTGCTGTCGGCACGGGCGGCGGCTACACCTTC.